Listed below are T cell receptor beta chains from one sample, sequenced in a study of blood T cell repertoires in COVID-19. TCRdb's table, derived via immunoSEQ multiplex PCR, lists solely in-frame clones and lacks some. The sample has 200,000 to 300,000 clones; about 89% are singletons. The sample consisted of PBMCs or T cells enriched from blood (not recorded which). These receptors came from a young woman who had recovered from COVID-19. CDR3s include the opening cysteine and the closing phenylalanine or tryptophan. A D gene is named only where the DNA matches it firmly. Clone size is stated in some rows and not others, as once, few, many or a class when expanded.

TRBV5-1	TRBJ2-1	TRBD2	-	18	TGCGCCAGCAGCTTGGAGGGACTAGCGTTGAGCTCCTACAATGAGCAGTTCTTC	CASSLEGLALSSYNEQFF
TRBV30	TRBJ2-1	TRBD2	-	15	TGTGCCCGGAGCGCGGGACTAGCGGGACTCAATGAGCAGTTCTTC	CARSAGLAGLNEQFF
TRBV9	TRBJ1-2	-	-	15	TGTGCCAGCAGCGAAAGAACAGGACCCATCTATGGCTACACCTTC	CASSERTGPIYGYTF
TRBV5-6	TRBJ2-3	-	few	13	TGTGCCAGCAGCTTGGCCTCATTAGCCACGCAGTATTTT	CASSLASLATQYF
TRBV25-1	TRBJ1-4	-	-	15	TGTGCCAGCAGTGATATACAGGGCGTTAATGAAAAACTGTTTTTT	CASSDIQGVNEKLFF
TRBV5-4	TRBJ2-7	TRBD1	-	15	TGTGCCAGCAGCTTGGGGGGACAGGGTGCCTACGAGCAGTACTTC	CASSLGGQGAYEQYF
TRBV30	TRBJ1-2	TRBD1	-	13	TGTGCCTGGAGCCGAGGACAGGGGAATGGCTACACCTTC	CAWSRGQGNGYTF
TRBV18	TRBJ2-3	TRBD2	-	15	TGTGCCAGCTCATCCTTAGCGGGGAGCACAGATACGCAGTATTTT	CASSSLAGSTDTQYF
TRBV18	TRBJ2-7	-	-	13	TGTGCCAGCTCACCTGGGGCCTCCTACGAGCAGTACTTC	CASSPGASYEQYF
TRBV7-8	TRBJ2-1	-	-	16	TGTGCCAGCAGCTTAGCGGGCACAGACTCCTACAATGAGCAGTTCTTC	CASSLAGTDSYNEQFF
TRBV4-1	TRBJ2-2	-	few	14	TGCGCCAGCAGCCAAGTAGAGGGAGCCGGGGAGCTGTTTTTT	CASSQVEGAGELFF
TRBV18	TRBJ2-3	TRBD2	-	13	TGTGCCAGCTCACCGGGACTAGCAGATACGCAGTATTTT	CASSPGLADTQYF
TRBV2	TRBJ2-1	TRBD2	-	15	TGTGCCAGCAGCCCCAGAGCGGGGGGGTACAATGAGCAGTTCTTC	CASSPRAGGYNEQFF
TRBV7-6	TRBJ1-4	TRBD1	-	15	TGTGCCAGCAGCCCCGAGACAGGGCGTAATGAAAAACTGTTTTTT	CASSPETGRNEKLFF
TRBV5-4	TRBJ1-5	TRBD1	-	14	TGTGCCAGCAGCCCAGACAGGGCCAATCAGCCCCAGCATTTT	CASSPDRANQPQHF
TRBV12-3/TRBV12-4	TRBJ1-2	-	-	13	TGTGCCAGCAGTTTAGGGACACTCTATGGCTACACCTTC	CASSLGTLYGYTF
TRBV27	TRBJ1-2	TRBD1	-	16	TGTGCCAGCAGCACAACTCCGGGACAGGGGGATGCTGGCTACACCTTC	CASSTTPGQGDAGYTF
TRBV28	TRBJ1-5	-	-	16	TGTGCCAGCAGTTTCATCAACGGGAATAGCAATCAGCCCCAGCATTTT	CASSFINGNSNQPQHF
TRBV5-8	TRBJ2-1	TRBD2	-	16	TGTGCCAGCAGCTTGGTGGGGGCTAGCGGGAGAGATGAGCAGTTCTTC	CASSLVGASGRDEQFF
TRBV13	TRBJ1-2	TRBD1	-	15	TGTGCCAGCAGCTTCCGGACAGGGGTTGACTATGGCTACACCTTC	CASSFRTGVDYGYTF
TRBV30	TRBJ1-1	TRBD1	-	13	TGTGCCTGGAACCCATCGGACAGGCCGCAAGCTTTCTTT	CAWNPSDRPQAFF
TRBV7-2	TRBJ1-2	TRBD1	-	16	TGTGCCAGCAGCTTAGTTAGGGGGCGGAACCTCTATGGCTACACCTTC	CASSLVRGRNLYGYTF
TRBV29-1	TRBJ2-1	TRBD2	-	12	TGCAGCCCAAAAGCGGGGAATAATGAGCAGTTCTTC	CSPKAGNNEQFF
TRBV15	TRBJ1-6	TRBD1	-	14	TGTGCCACCAGCCCGGACAGGGGAATTTCACCCCTCCACTTT	CATSPDRGISPLHF
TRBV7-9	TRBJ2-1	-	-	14	TGTGCCAGCAGCCGGGCGACAGGTTTTGGTGAGCAGTTCTTC	CASSRATGFGEQFF
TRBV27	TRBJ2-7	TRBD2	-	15	TGTGCCAGCAGTCAGCTAGCGGGAGGGCCCCACGAGCAGTACTTC	CASSQLAGGPHEQYF
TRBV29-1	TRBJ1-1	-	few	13	TGCAGCGCCGTACTCTTGGGGGGCACTGAAGCTTTCTTT	CSAVLLGGTEAFF
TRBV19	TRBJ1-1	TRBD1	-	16	TGTGCCAGTAGTATACAGGGGGCGCGTGGGAAAACTGAAGCTTTCTTT	CASSIQGARGKTEAFF
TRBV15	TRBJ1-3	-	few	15	TGTGCCACCAGCCGTGACAGAGACTCTGGAAACACCATATATTTT	CATSRDRDSGNTIYF
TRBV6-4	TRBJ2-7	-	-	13	TGTGCCAGCAGTAGGGACTCTGGGGGGGAGCAGTACTTC	CASSRDSGGEQYF
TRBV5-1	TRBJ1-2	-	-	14	TGCGCCAGCAGCTTGGGACAGCAGACCTATGGCTACACCTTC	CASSLGQQTYGYTF
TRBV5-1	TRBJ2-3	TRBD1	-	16	TGCGCCAGCAGCTTGGCCTTGCAGGGGGGCACAGATACGCAGTATTTT	CASSLALQGGTDTQYF
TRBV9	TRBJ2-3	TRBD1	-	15	TGTGCCAGCAGCGGACTCAGGGGGCAAACAGATACGCAGTATTTT	CASSGLRGQTDTQYF
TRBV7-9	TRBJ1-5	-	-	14	TGTGCCAGCAGCTTGGGAGGGGGTAATCAGCCCCAGCATTTT	CASSLGGGNQPQHF
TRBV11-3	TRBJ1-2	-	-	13	TGTGCCAGCAGCTTAGTTCGTGGAGGCGGCTACACCTTC	CASSLVRGGGYTF
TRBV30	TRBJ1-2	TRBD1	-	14	TGTGCCTGGAGTACGCCAGGGGGCCTCTATGGCTACACCTTC	CAWSTPGGLYGYTF
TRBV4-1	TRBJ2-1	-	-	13	TGCGCCAGCAGCCAAGAACTACACAATGAGCAGTTCTTC	CASSQELHNEQFF
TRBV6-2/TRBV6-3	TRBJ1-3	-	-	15	TGTGCCAGCAGTTACGGACAGAGGCGTGGAAACACCATATATTTT	CASSYGQRRGNTIYF
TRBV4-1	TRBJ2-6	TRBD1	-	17	TGCGCCAGCAGCCGTCCCGGGACAGGGACTGGGGCCAACGTCCTGACTTTC	CASSRPGTGTGANVLTF
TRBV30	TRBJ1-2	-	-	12	TGTGCCTGGAGTAGGGGGACCCGAACCTACACCTTC	CAWSRGTRTYTF
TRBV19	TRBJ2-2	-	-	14	TGTGCCAGTAGCATCAGGGGTGGCACCGGGGAGCTGTTTTTT	CASSIRGGTGELFF
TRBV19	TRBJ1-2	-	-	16	TGTGCCAGTAGTATGGTTGGGAGGCCAGCCAACTATGGCTACACCTTC	CASSMVGRPANYGYTF
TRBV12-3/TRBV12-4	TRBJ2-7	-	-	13	TGTGCCAGCAGACAAACAGGAGACTACGAGCAGTACTTC	CASRQTGDYEQYF
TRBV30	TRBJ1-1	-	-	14	TGTGCCTGGAGTCCTCCGTCCGTGAGGACTGAAGCTTTCTTT	CAWSPPSVRTEAFF
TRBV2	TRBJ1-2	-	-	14	TGTGCCAGCAGTCGACAGCCTTCGGAAATCGGCTACACCTTC	CASSRQPSEIGYTF
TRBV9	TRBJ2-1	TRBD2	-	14	TGTGCCAGCAGCGTAGTTGGGACTAGCAATGAGCAGTTCTTC	CASSVVGTSNEQFF
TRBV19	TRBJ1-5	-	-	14	TGTGCCAGTAGACCCGCAGGGTCCAATCAGCCCCAGCATTTT	CASRPAGSNQPQHF
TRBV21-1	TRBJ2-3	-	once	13	TGTGCCAGCCGCCCTAGGGGCCTTGATACGCAGTATTTT	CASRPRGLDTQYF
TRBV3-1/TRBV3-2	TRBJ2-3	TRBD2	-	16	TGTGCCAGCAGCCCTCGCATAGCGGGGGGGCCCGATACGCAGTATTTT	CASSPRIAGGPDTQYF
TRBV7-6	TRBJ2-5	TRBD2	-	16	TGTGCCAGCAGCCCAACCTGGCTAGCGGATGAAGAGACCCAGTACTTC	CASSPTWLADEETQYF
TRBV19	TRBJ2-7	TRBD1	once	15	TGTGCCAGTAGTCCCCTTTGGGACAGTACCTACGAGCAGTACTTC	CASSPLWDSTYEQYF
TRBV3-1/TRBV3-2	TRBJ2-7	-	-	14	TGTGCCAGCAGCCAAGATTTAGTGCCAGGGGAGCAGTACTTC	CASSQDLVPGEQYF